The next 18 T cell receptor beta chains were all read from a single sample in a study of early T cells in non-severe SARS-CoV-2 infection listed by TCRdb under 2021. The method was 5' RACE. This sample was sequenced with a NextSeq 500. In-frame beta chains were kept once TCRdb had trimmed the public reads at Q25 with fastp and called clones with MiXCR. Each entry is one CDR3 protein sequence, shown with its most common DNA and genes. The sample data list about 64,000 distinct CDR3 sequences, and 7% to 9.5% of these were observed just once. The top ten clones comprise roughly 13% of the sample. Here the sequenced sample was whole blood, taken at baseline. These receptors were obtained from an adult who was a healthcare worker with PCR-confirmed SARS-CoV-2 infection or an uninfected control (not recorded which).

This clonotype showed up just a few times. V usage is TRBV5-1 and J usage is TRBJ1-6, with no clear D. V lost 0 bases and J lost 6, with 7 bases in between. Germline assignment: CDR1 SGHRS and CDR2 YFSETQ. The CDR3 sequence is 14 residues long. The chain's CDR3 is CASSLGTVNSPLHF. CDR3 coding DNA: TGCGCCAGCAGCTTGGGTACAGTTAATTCACCCCTCCACTTT.

The CDR3 DNA follows: TGTGCCAGCAGCTTGGGACTTTCCCTAGACGAGCAGTACTTC. As protein: CASSLGLSLDEQYF. The chain links TRBV7-9 to TRBJ2-7; a weak D match, TRBD2 (6 bases). Per the germline V gene, CDR1 is SEHNR and CDR2 is FQNEAQ (reference sequence). This CDR3 spans 14 amino acids. V was cut by 3 bases and J by 5 bases, with 14 bases left in between.

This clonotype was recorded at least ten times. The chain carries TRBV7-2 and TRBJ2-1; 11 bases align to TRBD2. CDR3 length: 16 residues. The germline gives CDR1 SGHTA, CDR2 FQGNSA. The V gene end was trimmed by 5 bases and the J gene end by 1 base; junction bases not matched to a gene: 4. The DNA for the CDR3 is TGTGCCAGCAGCCTTAGCGGGAGGGCATCCTACAATGAGCAGTTCTTC. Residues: CASSLSGRASYNEQFF.

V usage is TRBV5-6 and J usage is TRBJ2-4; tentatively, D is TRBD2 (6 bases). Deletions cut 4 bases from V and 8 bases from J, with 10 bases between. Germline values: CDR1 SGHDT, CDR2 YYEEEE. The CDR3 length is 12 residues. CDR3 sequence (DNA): TGTGCCAGCAGCGCGGGGTTTCACATTCAGTACTTC. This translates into CASSAGFHIQYF.

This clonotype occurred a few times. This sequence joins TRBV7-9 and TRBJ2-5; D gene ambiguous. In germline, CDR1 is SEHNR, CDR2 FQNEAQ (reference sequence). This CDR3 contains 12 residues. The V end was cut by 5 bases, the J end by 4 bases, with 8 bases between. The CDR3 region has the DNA TGTGCCAGCAGCCCGAATCTAGAGACCCAGTACTTC. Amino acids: CASSPNLETQYF.

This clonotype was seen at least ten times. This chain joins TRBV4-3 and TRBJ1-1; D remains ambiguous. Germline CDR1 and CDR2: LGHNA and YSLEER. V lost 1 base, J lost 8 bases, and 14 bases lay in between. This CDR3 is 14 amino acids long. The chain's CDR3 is CASSQGVRSSEAFF. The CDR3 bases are TGCGCCAGCAGCCAAGGCGTCAGAAGTAGCGAAGCTTTCTTT.

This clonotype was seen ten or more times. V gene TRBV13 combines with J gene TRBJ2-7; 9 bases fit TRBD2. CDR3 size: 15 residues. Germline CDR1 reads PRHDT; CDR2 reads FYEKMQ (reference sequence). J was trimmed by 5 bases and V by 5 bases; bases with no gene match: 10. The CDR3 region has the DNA TGTGCCAGCAGCGCCATCGCGGGAGGGACCCACGAGCAGTACTTC. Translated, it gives CASSAIAGGTHEQYF.

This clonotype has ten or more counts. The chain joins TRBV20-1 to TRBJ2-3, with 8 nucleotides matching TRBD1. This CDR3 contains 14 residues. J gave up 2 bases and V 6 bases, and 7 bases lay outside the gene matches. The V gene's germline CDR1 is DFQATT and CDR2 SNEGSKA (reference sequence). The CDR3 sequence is CSAPDRGLTDTQYF. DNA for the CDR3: TGCAGTGCGCCAGACAGGGGACTCACAGATACGCAGTATTTT.

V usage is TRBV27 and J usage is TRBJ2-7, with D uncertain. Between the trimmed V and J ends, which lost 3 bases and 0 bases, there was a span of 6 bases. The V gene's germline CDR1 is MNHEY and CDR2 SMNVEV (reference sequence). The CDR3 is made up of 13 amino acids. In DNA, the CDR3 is TGTGCCAGCAGTTTCAGGACCTCCTACGAGCAGTACTTC. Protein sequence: CASSFRTSYEQYF.

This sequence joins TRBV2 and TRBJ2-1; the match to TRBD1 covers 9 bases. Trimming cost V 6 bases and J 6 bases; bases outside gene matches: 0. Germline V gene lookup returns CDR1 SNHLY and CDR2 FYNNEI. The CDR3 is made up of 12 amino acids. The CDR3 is CASRTGGNEQFF. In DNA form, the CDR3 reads TGTGCCAGCAGGACAGGGGGCAATGAGCAGTTCTTC.

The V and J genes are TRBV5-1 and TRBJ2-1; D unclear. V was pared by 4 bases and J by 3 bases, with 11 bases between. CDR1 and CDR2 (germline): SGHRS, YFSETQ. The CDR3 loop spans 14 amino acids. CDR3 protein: CASSPFSFYNEQFF. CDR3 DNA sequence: TGCGCCAGCAGCCCGTTTAGCTTCTACAATGAGCAGTTCTTC.

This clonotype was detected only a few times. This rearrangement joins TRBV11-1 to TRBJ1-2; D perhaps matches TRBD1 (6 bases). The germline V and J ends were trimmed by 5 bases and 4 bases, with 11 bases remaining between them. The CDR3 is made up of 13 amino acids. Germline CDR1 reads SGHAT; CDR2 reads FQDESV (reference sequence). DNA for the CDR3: TGTGCCAGCAGCCCCCGGGGGCTCTATGGCTACACCTTC. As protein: CASSPRGLYGYTF.

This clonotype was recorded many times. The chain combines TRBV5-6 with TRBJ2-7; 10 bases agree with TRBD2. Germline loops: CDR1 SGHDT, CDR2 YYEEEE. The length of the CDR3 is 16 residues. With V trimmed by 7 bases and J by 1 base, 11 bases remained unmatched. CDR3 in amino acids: CASGLQTSGRSYEQYF. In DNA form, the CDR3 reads TGTGCCAGCGGCCTTCAGACTAGCGGGCGTTCCTACGAGCAGTACTTC.

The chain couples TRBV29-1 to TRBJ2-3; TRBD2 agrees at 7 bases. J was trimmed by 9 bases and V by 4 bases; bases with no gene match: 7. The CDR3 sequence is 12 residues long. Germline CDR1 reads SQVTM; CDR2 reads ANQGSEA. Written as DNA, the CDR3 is TGCAGCGTTGCGGGAGGAGCTGGAACGCAGTATTTT. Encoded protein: CSVAGGAGTQYF.

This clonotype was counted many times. For the CDR3, the DNA is TGTGCCACCAGCAGAGGCAGAATGAATTCACCCCTCCACTTT. This translates into CATSRGRMNSPLHF. The chain couples TRBV15 to TRBJ1-6; D is uncertain. Germline-derived CDR1 and CDR2 are LNHNV and YYDKDF (reference sequence). This CDR3 spans 14 amino acids. V lost 1 base to trimming and J lost 7 bases, with 8 bases between them.

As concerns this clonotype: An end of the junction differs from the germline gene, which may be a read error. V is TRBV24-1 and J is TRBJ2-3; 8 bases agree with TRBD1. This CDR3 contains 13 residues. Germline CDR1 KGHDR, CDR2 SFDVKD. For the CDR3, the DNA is TGTGCCTCCAGGGGGCTAAGCACAGATACGCAGTATTTT. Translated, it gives CASRGLSTDTQYF.

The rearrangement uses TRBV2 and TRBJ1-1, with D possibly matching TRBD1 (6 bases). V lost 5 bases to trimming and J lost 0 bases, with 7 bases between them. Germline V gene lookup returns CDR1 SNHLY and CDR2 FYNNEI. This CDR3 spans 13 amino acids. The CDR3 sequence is CASSWDMNTEAFF. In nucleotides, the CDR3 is TGTGCCAGCAGTTGGGACATGAACACTGAAGCTTTCTTT.

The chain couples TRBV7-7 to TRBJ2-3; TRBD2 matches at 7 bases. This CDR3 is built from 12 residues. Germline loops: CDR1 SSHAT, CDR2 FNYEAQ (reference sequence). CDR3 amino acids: CASGPSAYTQYF. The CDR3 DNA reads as TGTGCTAGCGGGCCCTCTGCGTATACGCAGTATTTT.